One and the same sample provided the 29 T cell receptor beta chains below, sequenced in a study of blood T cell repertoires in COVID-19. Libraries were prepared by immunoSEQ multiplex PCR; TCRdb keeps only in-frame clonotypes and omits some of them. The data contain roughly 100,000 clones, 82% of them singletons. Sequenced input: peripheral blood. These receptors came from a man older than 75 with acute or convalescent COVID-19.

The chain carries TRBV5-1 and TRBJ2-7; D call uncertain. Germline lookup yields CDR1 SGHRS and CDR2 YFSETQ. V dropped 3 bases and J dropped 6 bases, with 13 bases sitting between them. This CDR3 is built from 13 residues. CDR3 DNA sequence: TGCGCCAGCAGCTCCTGGGCAATTGGCGAGCAGTACTTC. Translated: CASSSWAIGEQYF.

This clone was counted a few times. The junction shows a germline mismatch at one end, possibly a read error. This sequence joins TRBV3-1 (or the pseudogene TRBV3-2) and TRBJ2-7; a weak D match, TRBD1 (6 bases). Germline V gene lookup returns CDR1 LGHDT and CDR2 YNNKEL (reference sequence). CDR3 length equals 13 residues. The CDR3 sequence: CASSQDAKGQSTF. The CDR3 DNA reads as TGTGCCAGCAGCCAAGACGCGAAAGGACAGTCTACCTTC.

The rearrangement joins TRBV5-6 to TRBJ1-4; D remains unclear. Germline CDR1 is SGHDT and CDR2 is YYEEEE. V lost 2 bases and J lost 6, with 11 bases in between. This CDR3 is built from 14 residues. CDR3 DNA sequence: TGTGCCAGCAGCTTAGGCCGGAGGTATGAAAAACTGTTTTTT. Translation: CASSLGRRYEKLFF.

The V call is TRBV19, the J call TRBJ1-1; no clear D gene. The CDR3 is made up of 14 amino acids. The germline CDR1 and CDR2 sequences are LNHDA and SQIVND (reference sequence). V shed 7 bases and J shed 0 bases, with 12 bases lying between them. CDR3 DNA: TGTGCCAGTAACGTTCGACGGGTGAACACTGAAGCTTTCTTT. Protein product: CASNVRRVNTEAFF.

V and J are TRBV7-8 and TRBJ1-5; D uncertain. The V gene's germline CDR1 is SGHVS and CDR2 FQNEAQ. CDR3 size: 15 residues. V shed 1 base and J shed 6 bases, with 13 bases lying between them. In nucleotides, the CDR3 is TGTGCCAGCAGCTTAGAGGAGGTTCGGAGTCAGCCCCAGCATTTT. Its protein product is CASSLEEVRSQPQHF.

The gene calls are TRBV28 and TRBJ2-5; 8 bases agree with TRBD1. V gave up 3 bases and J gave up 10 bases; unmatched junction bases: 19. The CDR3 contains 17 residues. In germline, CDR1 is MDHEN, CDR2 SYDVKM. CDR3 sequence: CASSFSSGTGKMRGQYF. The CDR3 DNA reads TGTGCCAGCAGTTTCTCCTCCGGGACAGGAAAGATGAGGGGCCAGTACTTC.

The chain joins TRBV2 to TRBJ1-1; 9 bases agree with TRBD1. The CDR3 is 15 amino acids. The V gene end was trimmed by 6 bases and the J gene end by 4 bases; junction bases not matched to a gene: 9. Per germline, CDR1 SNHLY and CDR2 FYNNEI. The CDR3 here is CASRLSNRGLTEAFF. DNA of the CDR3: TGTGCCAGCAGGCTATCCAACAGGGGGCTCACTGAAGCTTTCTTT.

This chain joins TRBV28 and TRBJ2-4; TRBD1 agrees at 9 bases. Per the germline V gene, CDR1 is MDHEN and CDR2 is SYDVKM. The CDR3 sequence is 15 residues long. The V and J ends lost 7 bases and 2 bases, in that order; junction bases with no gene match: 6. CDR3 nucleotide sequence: TGTGCCAGCACCCCGGGACAGGGATCCAAAAACATTCAGTACTTC. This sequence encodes CASTPGQGSKNIQYF.

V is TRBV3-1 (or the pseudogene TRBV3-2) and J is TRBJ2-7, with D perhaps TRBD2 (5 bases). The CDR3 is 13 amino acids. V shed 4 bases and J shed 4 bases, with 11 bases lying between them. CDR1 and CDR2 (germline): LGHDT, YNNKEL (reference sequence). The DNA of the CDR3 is TGTGCCAGCAGCCGAGCGGTTATTTACGAGCAGTACTTC. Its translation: CASSRAVIYEQYF.

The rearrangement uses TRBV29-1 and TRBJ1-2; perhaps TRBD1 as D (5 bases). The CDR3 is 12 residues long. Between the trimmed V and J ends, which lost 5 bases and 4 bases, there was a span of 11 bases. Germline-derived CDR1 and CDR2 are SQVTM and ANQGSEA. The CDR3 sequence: CSVNQGVYGYTF. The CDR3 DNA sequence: TGCAGCGTTAACCAGGGTGTCTATGGCTACACCTTC.

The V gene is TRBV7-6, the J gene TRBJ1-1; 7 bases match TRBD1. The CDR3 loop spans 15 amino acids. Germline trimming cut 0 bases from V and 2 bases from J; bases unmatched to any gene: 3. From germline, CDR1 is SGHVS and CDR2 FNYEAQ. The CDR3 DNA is TGTGCCAGCAGCTTAGCGGCAGGGGGTAACACTGAAGCTTTCTTT. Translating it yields CASSLAAGGNTEAFF.

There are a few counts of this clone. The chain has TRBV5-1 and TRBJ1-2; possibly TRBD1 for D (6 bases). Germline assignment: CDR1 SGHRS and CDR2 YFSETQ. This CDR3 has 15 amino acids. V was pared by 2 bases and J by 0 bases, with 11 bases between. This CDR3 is CASSLQGTANYGYTF. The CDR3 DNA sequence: TGCGCCAGCAGCTTACAGGGAACCGCTAACTATGGCTACACCTTC. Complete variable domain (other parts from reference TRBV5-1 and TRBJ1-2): KAGVTQTPRYLIKTRGQQVTLSCSPISGHRSVSWYQQTPGQGLQFLFEYFSETQRNKGNFPGRFSGRQFSNSRSEMNVSTLELGDSALYLCASSLQGTANYGYTFGSGTRLTVV.

Written as DNA, the CDR3 is TGTGCCAGCAGCTCCGTTGGGGGGATCAATCAGCCCCAGCATTTT. Its translation: CASSSVGGINQPQHF. The J gene is TRBJ1-5, the V gene TRBV7-9; weak D call: TRBD1 (5 bases). The CDR3 runs to 15 residues. V dropped 4 bases and J dropped 3 bases, with 13 bases sitting between them. Looked up from germline, CDR1 is SEHNR and CDR2 is FQNEAQ (reference sequence). The complete variable domain, with remaining parts taken from reference TRBV7-9 and TRBJ1-5, reads DTGVSQNPRHKITKRGQNVTFRCDPISEHNRLYWYRQTLGQGPEFLTYFQNEAQLEKSRLLSDRFSAERPKGSFSTLEIQRTEQGDSAMYLCASSSVGGINQPQHFGDGTRLSIL.

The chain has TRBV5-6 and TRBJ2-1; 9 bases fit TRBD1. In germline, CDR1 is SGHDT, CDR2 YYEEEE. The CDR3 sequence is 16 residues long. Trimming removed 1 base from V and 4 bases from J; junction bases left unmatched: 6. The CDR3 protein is CASSLLTGGGYNEQFF. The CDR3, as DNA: TGTGCCAGCAGCTTGCTAACAGGGGGCGGTTACAATGAGCAGTTCTTC. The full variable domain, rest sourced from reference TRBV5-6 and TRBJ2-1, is DAGVTQSPTHLIKTRGQQVTLRCSPKSGHDTVSWYQQALGQGPQFIFQYYEEEERQRGNFPDRFSGHQFPNYSSELNVNALLLGDSALYLCASSLLTGGGYNEQFFGPGTRLTVL.

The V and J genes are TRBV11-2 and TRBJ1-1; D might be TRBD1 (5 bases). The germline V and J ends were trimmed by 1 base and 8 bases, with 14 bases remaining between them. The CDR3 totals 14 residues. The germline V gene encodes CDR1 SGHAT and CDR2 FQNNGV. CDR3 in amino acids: CASSLGTPVGEAFF. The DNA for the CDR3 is TGTGCCAGCAGCTTAGGGACACCCGTGGGGGAAGCTTTCTTT.

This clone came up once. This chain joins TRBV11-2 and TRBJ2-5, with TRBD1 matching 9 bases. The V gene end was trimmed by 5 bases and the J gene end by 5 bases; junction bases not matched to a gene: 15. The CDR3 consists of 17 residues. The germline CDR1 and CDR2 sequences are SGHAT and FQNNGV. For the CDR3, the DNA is TGTGCCAGCAGCCCCCCAGTGGCGGGACAGGGACAGGAGACCCAGTACTTC. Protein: CASSPPVAGQGQETQYF.

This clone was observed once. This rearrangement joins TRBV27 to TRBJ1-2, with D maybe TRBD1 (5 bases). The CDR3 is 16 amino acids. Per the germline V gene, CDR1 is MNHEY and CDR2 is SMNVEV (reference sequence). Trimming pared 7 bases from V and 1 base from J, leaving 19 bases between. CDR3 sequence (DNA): TGTGCCAGCACCGCCCTGGCTACAGGTCTTAACTATGGCTACACCTTC. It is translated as CASTALATGLNYGYTF.

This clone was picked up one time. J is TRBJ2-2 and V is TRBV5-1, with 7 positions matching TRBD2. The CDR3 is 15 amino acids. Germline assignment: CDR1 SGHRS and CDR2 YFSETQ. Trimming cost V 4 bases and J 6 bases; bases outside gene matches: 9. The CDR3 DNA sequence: TGCGCCAGCAGCACCCAGCGGGGCGCTTCCGGGGAGCTGTTTTTT. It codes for CASSTQRGASGELFF.

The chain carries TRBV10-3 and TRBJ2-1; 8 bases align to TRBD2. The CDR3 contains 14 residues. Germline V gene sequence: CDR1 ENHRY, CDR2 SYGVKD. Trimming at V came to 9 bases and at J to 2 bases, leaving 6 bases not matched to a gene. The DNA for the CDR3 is TGTGCCATAAGTAGCGGGGATACCTACAATGAGCAGTTCTTC. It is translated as CAISSGDTYNEQFF.

The CDR3 bases are TGCGCCAGCAGCTTGGAGACAGTCATGAACACTGAAGCTTTCTTT. Its protein product is CASSLETVMNTEAFF. The gene calls are TRBV5-1 and TRBJ1-1; D is possibly TRBD1 (5 bases). This CDR3 is built from 15 residues. The V gene lost 0 bases and the J gene lost 0 bases, with 9 bases spanning the gap. Per germline, CDR1 SGHRS and CDR2 YFSETQ.

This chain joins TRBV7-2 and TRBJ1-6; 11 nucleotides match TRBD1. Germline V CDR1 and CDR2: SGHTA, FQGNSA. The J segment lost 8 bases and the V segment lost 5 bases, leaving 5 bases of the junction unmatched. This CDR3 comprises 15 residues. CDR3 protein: CASSGQGAWDSPLHF. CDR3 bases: TGTGCCAGCAGCGGACAGGGGGCTTGGGATTCACCCCTCCACTTT. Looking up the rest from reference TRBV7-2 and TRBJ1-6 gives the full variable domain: GAGVSQSPSNKVTEKGKDVELRCDPISGHTALYWYRQSLGQGLEFLIYFQGNSAPDKSGLPSDRFSAERTGGSVSTLTIQRTQQEDSAVYLCASSGQGAWDSPLHFGNGTRLTVT.

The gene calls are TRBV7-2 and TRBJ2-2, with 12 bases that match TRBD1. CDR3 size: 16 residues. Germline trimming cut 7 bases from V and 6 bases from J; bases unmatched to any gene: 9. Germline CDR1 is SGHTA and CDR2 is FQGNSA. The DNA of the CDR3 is TGTGCCAGCACCCGACCGGGACAGGGGGCGTCCGGGGAGCTGTTTTTT. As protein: CASTRPGQGASGELFF.

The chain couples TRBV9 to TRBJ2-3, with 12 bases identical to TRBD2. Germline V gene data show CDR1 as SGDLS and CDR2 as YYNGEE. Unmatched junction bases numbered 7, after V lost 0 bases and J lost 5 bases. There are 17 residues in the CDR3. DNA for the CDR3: TGTGCCAGCAGCGTAGACCCTAGCGGGGGGGCCATAGATACGCAGTATTTT. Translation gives CASSVDPSGGAIDTQYF.

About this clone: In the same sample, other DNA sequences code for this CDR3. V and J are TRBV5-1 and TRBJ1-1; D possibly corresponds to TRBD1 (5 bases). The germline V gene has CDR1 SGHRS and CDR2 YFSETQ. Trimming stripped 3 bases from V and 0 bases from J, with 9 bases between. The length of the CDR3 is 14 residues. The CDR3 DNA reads TGCGCCAGCAGCTCCGACAGTGTGAACACTGAAGCTTTCTTT. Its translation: CASSSDSVNTEAFF.

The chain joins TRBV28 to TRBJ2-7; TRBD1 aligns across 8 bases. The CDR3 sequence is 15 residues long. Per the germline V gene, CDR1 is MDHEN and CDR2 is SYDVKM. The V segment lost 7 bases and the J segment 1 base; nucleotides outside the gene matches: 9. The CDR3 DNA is TGTGCCAGCACCCTGGGGACAGGTCAATCCTACGAGCAGTACTTC. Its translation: CASTLGTGQSYEQYF.

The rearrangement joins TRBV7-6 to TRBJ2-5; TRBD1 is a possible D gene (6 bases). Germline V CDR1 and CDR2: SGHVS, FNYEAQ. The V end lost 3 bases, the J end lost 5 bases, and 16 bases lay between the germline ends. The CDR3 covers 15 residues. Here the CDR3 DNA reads TGTGCCAGCAGCTTGGGGCAGGGGTATTTTGAGACCCAGTACTTC. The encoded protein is CASSLGQGYFETQYF. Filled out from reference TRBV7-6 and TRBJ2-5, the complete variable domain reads GAGVSQSPRYKVTKRGQDVALRCDPISGHVSLYWYRQALGQGPEFLTYFNYEAQQDKSGLPNDRFSAERPEGSISTLTIQRTEQRDSAMYRCASSLGQGYFETQYFGPGTRLLVL.

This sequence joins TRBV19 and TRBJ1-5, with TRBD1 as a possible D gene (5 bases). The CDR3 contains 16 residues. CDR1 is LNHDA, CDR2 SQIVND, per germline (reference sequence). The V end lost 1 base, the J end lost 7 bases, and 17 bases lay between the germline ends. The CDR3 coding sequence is TGTGCCAGTAGTATAGGGACGACAGCCTTAGGACAGCCCCAGCATTTT. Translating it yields CASSIGTTALGQPQHF.

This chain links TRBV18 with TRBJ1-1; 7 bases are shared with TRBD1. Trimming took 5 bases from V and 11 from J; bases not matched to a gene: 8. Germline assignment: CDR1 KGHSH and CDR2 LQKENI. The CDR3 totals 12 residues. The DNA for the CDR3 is TGTGCCAGCTCAACTAGACAGGGAGACGCTTTCTTT. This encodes CASSTRQGDAFF. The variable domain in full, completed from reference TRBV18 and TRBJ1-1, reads NAGVMQNPRHLVRRRGQEARLRCSPMKGHSHVYWYRQLPEEGLKFMVYLQKENIIDESGMPKERFSAEFPKEGPSILRIQQVVRGDSAAYFCASSTRQGDAFFGQGTRLTVV.

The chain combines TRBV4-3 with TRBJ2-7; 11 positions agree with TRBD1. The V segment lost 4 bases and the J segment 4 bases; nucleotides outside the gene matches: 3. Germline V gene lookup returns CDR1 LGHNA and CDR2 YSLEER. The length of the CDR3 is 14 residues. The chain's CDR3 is CASSPGQGAYEQYF. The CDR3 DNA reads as TGCGCCAGCAGCCCTGGACAGGGGGCTTACGAGCAGTACTTC.